This is a list of T cell receptor beta chains from one sample in a study of blood T cell repertoires in COVID-19. This table comes from immunoSEQ multiplex PCR, and its TCRdb copy is limited to in-frame clones, with some not included. This sample yields hundreds of thousands of clones, of which more than 75% are seen a single time; approximately 1.5% belongs to the top ten. The source material was PBMCs or T cells enriched from blood (not recorded which). These receptors all stem from a woman aged 45 to 65 who had recovered from COVID-19. Each CDR3 is given with its conserved first and last residue. The order of the fields is V gene, clone size, J gene, D gene, CDR3 DNA, CDR3 protein. The D gene is left open where the match is weak. Clone size, where shown, is once, few, many, or a class for clones that have expanded.

TRBV19	-	TRBJ2-7	TRBD1	TGTGCCAGTAGTCCAAAGACAGGGACAAACTCCTACGAGCAGTACTTC	CASSPKTGTNSYEQYF
TRBV29-1	-	TRBJ1-2	TRBD1	TGCAGCGTTATGACCAGGGACAGTCTAGGGAACTATGGCTACACCTTC	CSVMTRDSLGNYGYTF
TRBV5-6	-	TRBJ2-7	TRBD1	TGTGCCAGCAGCCCAGGGCCGGGACAGCTTTACGAGCAGTACTTC	CASSPGPGQLYEQYF
TRBV15	few	TRBJ2-1	TRBD2	TGTGCCACCAGCGTACGGACTAGCGGGGGCCTTAATGAGCAGTTCTTC	CATSVRTSGGLNEQFF
TRBV12-3/TRBV12-4	-	TRBJ2-3	-	TGTGCCAGCAGACGGCTAGGCACAGATACGCAGTATTTT	CASRRLGTDTQYF
TRBV10-3	once	TRBJ1-1	TRBD1	TGTGCCATCAGTGAGGACAGGGACATGAACACTGAAGCTTTCTTT	CAISEDRDMNTEAFF
TRBV7-3	-	TRBJ2-1	TRBD2	TGTGCCAGCAGCTCGACTAGCGGGAGCTACAATGAGCAGTTCTTC	CASSSTSGSYNEQFF
TRBV10-3	-	TRBJ1-2	-	TGTGCCATCAGTGAGTCCGGTAACTATGGCTACACCTTC	CAISESGNYGYTF
TRBV5-4	-	TRBJ2-5	-	TGTGCCAGCAGCCTTGGACTAAGGTTCCAAGAGACCCAGTACTTC	CASSLGLRFQETQYF
TRBV2	many	TRBJ2-2	-	TGTGCCAGCACTCAGGGGTTTATTACCGGGGAGCTGTTTTTT	CASTQGFITGELFF
TRBV4-3	-	TRBJ1-4	-	TGCGCCAGCAGCCCCGGGGGAGGGGCTGCCGAAAAACTGTTTTTT	CASSPGGGAAEKLFF
TRBV10-3	-	TRBJ1-1	TRBD1	TGTGCCATCAGTGAGGGGGCAGGGGGCAGGAGGACTGAAGCTTTCTTT	CAISEGAGGRRTEAFF
TRBV4-1	-	TRBJ2-2	-	TGCGCCAGCAGCCCCCATTCGAGGGTTCGAACCGGGGAGCTGTTTTTT	CASSPHSRVRTGELFF
TRBV18	-	TRBJ1-1	TRBD1	TGTGCCAGCCAAAAGACAGGGGAGAACACTGAAGCTTTCTTT	CASQKTGENTEAFF
TRBV27	-	TRBJ1-4	TRBD1	TGTGCCAGCAGTTCAGACAGGGTAGAAAAACTGTTTTTT	CASSSDRVEKLFF
TRBV14	-	TRBJ1-4	TRBD1	TGTGCCAGCAGCGTCCGGACAGGCAATGAAAAACTGTTTTTT	CASSVRTGNEKLFF
TRBV5-1	once	TRBJ2-4	-	TGCGCCAGCAGCTTGGTCAGTTTCCAGGGTGGAAACATTCAGTACTTC	CASSLVSFQGGNIQYF
TRBV4-3	-	TRBJ2-2	TRBD2	TGCGCCAGCAGCCAACGTCAGCCGGGACTAGCGGGAGGACAAATGAACACCGGGGAGCTGTTTTTT	CASSQRQPGLAGGQMNTGELFF
TRBV10-3	-	TRBJ1-1	-	TGTGCCATCAGTGACTTTACGTCGGGGAACACTGAAGCTTTCTTT	CAISDFTSGNTEAFF
TRBV3-1/TRBV3-2	-	TRBJ2-7	TRBD1	TGTGCCAGCAGCCCCCGACAGGGCCTTTACGAGCAGTACTTC	CASSPRQGLYEQYF
TRBV5-1	-	TRBJ2-3	-	TGCGCCAGCAGCTTGCTCTCAGATACGCAGTATTTT	CASSLLSDTQYF
TRBV30	-	TRBJ2-7	TRBD2	TGTGCCTGGAGTTTAGGACTAGCGGCCCACGAGCAGTACTTC	CAWSLGLAAHEQYF
TRBV13	-	TRBJ2-2	-	TGTGCCAGCAACTTAGTCGGGAGTAGGACCGGGGAGCTGTTTTTT	CASNLVGSRTGELFF
TRBV28	-	TRBJ1-5	TRBD1	TGTGCCAGCAGCCAAAGGACAGGGGAGGGGTGGCCCCAGCATTTT	CASSQRTGEGWPQHF
TRBV7-3	-	TRBJ1-1	-	TGTGCCAGCAGCGCATGGGTCGGAGGGAACACTGAAGCTTTCTTT	CASSAWVGGNTEAFF
TRBV9	-	TRBJ1-5	TRBD1	TGTGCCAGCAGCGAGACAGGGGCGCATTATCAGCCCCAGCATTTT	CASSETGAHYQPQHF
TRBV4-1	-	TRBJ2-7	TRBD2	TGCGCCAGCAGCCCGGGACTAGCGGGGGACTACGAGCAGTACTTC	CASSPGLAGDYEQYF
TRBV6-2/TRBV6-3	-	TRBJ1-2	-	TGTGCCAGCAGTTCGGATGGCTACACCTTC	CASSSDGYTF
TRBV4-2	-	TRBJ1-1	-	TGTGCCAGCAGCCAAGTTCGGGGATATGAAGCTTTCTTT	CASSQVRGYEAFF
TRBV5-5	-	TRBJ1-1	TRBD1	TGTGCCAGCAGCTTTGGACAGGGGGGCACTGAAGCTTTCTTT	CASSFGQGGTEAFF
TRBV10-3	-	TRBJ1-6	-	TGTGCCATCAGTGAGGGGGCATCAAGTTCACCCCTCCACTTT	CAISEGASSSPLHF
TRBV18	once	TRBJ1-5	TRBD1	TGTGCCAGCTCCCCTGACAGGGGTCGCAATCAGCCCCAGCATTTT	CASSPDRGRNQPQHF
TRBV5-6	-	TRBJ2-7	TRBD2	TGTGCCAGCAGCTGGGGACTAGCGGGAGACTACGAGCAGTACTTC	CASSWGLAGDYEQYF
TRBV18	few	TRBJ1-2	-	TGTGCCAGCTCGCAGGAGGAGTGGGGCTACACCTTC	CASSQEEWGYTF
TRBV2	-	TRBJ1-2	TRBD1	TGTGCCAGCGGGGCCGATGGGGACAGGGGTGATGGCTACACCTTC	CASGADGDRGDGYTF
TRBV7-9	-	TRBJ2-3	-	TGTGCCAGCAGCTTGCGGGGGCAGGATACGCAGTATTTT	CASSLRGQDTQYF
TRBV7-3	-	TRBJ2-7	-	TGTGCCAGCAGCTTAAGGTTTATGAGGAGCGAGCAGTACTTC	CASSLRFMRSEQYF
TRBV5-4	-	TRBJ1-2	TRBD1	TGTGCCAGCAGCTTGGGGGACAGGGGTGAAGGCTACACCTTC	CASSLGDRGEGYTF
TRBV10-3	-	TRBJ2-7	TRBD2	TGTGCCATCAGTGAAAGGGTAGGACTAGCCTCCTACGAGCAGTACTTC	CAISERVGLASYEQYF
TRBV14	few	TRBJ1-1	-	TGTGCCAGCAGCCCAGGGCTTATGAACACTGAAGCTTTCTTT	CASSPGLMNTEAFF
TRBV19	-	TRBJ1-3	-	TGTGCCAGTAGTATCCTGGTGGCGAGACGGAGCTCTGGAAACACCATATATTTT	CASSILVARRSSGNTIYF
TRBV10-3	-	TRBJ1-1	-	TGTGCCTGCAACCCGGGGACTCGGACTGAAGCTTTCTTT	CACNPGTRTEAFF
TRBV2	-	TRBJ2-7	TRBD1	TGTGCCAGCGGATTGGGACAGGGGATCTACGAGCAGTACTTC	CASGLGQGIYEQYF
TRBV7-2	-	TRBJ2-3	TRBD2	TGTGCCAGCAGCTTAGGCTTAGCGGGAGGGAGCGCAGATACGCAGTATTTT	CASSLGLAGGSADTQYF
TRBV4-1	-	TRBJ1-1	-	TGCGCCAGCAGCCAGATCAGGGTTGGGACTGAAGCTTTCTTT	CASSQIRVGTEAFF
TRBV29-1	-	TRBJ2-7	-	TGCAGCGTTGTGAGGGGAGGATACGAGCAGTACTTC	CSVVRGGYEQYF
TRBV19	-	TRBJ2-3	TRBD2	TGTGCCAGTAGTATAGAGGGCGGGAGGGCCCAGGATACGCAGTATTTT	CASSIEGGRAQDTQYF
TRBV18	-	TRBJ1-3	-	TGTGCCAGCTCACCAGGCAGGGATGCGGGAAACACCATATATTTT	CASSPGRDAGNTIYF
TRBV19	-	TRBJ2-7	-	TGTGCCAGTAGTAAACGACAGGATTCAGAGCAGTACTTC	CASSKRQDSEQYF
TRBV3-1/TRBV3-2	-	TRBJ2-2	-	TGTGCCAGCAGCCACTCTTGGAAGGGGACCGGGGAGCTGTTTTTT	CASSHSWKGTGELFF
TRBV18	-	TRBJ1-4	TRBD1	TGTGCCAGCTCACAACCTGAGGGGGCTGGGGAAAAACTGTTTTTT	CASSQPEGAGEKLFF
TRBV6-5	-	TRBJ2-5	-	TGTGCCAGCAGTCTCTTGGACTCAAAAGAGACCCAGTACTTC	CASSLLDSKETQYF
TRBV18	-	TRBJ2-2	TRBD1	TGTGCCAGCTCACCGGGACAGGGGAACACCGGGGAGCTGTTTTTT	CASSPGQGNTGELFF